The clone carrying this T cell receptor (beta chain) was counted ten times or more. What it binds is unknown. The CDR3 covers 15 residues. Germline loops: CDR1 DFQATT, CDR2 SNEGSKA (reference sequence). V shed 0 bases and J 4 bases; nucleotides not matched to a gene: 7. This sample was taken from a study of identical twins. Study results and caveats: Models, which agreed with sharing between unrelated individuals, nonetheless underestimated the out-of-frame TCR alpha sharing seen in monozygotic twins.

One entry per CDR3 protein results from TCRdb running MiXCR on the 5' RACE reads. The sample records some 250,000 distinct CDR3 sequences, over 9.5% being singletons. This sample was also put to use in a study of yellow fever vaccine responses in identical twins. Per that paper: Twins reportedly showed a vaccine T cell response that seemed partly convergent and partly personalized.

Source material: memory (CD45RO+) T cells sorted from blood. The chain is built from TRBV20-1 and TRBJ2-7; 9 bases match TRBD1. The clonotype originates from a woman younger than 30 in good health. The CDR3 protein is CSARDPGTGPYEQYF. The DNA of the CDR3 is TGCAGTGCTAGAGACCCCGGGACAGGGCCTTACGAGCAGTACTTC.